The 3 T cell receptor beta chains listed next were all sequenced from one sample in a study of vaccination and CD4 T cells after COVID-19. Oncomine TCR Beta short-read sequencing was applied to DNA from cultured CD4+ T cells. It was cultured CD4+ T cells from which genomic DNA was extracted. Each CDR3 protein gets one entry after TCRdb re-called the PCR reads with MiXCR. The repertoire consists of thousands of distinct CDR3 sequences, with around 28% occurring once and the leading ten covering around 11%. Noted treatment: roughly nine-day PBMC culture with coronavirus spike peptide pools or control peptides (ViraFEST assay). Harvesting of the unexposed donor's CD4+ T cells predated the COVID-19 pandemic (2011-2018). Their specific antigens are unknown. The source material was CD4+ T cells from blood, cultured in vitro. The source of these receptors is a human donor in good health.

This rearrangement joins TRBV27 to TRBJ2-7; 10 nucleotides agree with TRBD2. Germline CDR1 reads MNHEY; CDR2 reads SMNVEV (reference sequence). This CDR3 comprises 17 residues. The V segment lost 6 bases and the J segment 6 bases; nucleotides outside the gene matches: 17. For the CDR3, the DNA is TGTGCCAGCAGCTTAACGGCCTCGGTAGCGGGAGGTGTCGAGCAGTACTTC. It encodes CASSLTASVAGGVEQYF.

This clonotype was detected only a few times. The chain joins TRBV6-5 to TRBJ1-1; no firm D call. Trimming took 2 bases from V and 10 from J, leaving 14 bases between them. The CDR3 totals 13 residues. Germline CDR1 is MNHEY and CDR2 is SVGAGI. The CDR3 DNA reads TGTGCCAGCAGTTACAATTTCACACGAGGAGCTTTCTTT. Translated, it gives CASSYNFTRGAFF.

The chain is built from TRBV28 and TRBJ1-1, with a weak D call TRBD1 (6 bases). Germline V CDR1 and CDR2: MDHEN, SYDVKM. The V end lost 5 bases, the J end lost 4 bases, and 23 bases lay between the germline ends. The CDR3 covers 17 residues. The CDR3 loop is CASSLLLYRARGTEAFF. The CDR3 DNA is TGTGCCAGCAGTCTACTCCTTTACAGGGCGAGGGGCACTGAAGCTTTCTTT. The full variable domain, its missing parts supplied by reference TRBV28 and TRBJ1-1, is DVKVTQSSRYLVKRTGEKVFLECVQDMDHENMFWYRQDPGLGLRLIYFSYDVKMKEKGDIPEGYSVSREKKERFSLILESASTNQTSMYLCASSLLLYRARGTEAFFGQGTRLTVV.